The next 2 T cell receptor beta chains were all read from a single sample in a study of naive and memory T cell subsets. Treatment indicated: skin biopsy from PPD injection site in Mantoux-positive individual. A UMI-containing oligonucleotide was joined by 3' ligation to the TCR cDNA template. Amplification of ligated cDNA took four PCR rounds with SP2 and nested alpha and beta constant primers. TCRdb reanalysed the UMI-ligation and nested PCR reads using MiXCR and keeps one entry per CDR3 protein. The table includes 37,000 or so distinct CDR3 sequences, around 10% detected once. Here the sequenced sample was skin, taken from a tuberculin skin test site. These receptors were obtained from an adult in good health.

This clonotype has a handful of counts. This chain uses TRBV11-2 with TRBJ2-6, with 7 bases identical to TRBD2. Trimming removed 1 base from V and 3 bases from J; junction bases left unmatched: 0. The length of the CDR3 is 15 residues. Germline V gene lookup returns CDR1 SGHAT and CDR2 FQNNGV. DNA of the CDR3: TGTGCCAGCAGCTTAGCGGGAGGTGGGGCCAACGTCCTGACTTTC. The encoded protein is CASSLAGGGANVLTF. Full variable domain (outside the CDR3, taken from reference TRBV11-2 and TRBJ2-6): EAGVAQSPRYKIIEKRQSVAFWCNPISGHATLYWYQQILGQGPKLLIQFQNNGVVDDSQLPKDRFSAERLKGVDSTLKIQPAKLEDSAVYLCASSLAGGGANVLTFGAGSRLTVL.

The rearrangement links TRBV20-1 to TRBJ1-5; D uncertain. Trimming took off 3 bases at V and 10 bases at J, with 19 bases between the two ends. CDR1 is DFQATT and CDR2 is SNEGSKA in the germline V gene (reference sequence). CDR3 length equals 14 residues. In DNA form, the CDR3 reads TGCAGTGCTAGTACGGAACAGACATCTCGCCCCCAGCATTTT. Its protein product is CSASTEQTSRPQHF.